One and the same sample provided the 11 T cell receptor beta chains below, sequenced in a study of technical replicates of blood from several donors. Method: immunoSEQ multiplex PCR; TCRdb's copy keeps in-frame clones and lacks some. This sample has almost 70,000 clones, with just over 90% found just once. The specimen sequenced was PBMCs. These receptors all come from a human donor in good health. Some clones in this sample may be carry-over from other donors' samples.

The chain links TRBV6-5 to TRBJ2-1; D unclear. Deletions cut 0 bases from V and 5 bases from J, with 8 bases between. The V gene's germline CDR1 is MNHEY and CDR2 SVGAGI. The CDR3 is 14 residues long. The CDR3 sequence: CASSYSRLNNEQFF. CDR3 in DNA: TGTGCCAGCAGTTACTCGAGACTTAACAATGAGCAGTTCTTC.

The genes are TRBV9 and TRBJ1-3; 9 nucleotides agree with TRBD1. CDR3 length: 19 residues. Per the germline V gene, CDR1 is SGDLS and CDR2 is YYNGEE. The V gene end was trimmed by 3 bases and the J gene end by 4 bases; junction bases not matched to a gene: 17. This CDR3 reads CASSATGTGIITSGNTIYF. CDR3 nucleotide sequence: TGTGCCAGCAGCGCAACCGGGACAGGGATTATTACCTCGGGAAACACCATATATTTT.

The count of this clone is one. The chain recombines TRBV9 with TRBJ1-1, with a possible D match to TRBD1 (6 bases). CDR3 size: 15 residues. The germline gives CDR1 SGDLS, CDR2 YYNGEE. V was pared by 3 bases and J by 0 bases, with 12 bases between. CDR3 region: CASSGGRDMNTEAFF. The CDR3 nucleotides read TGTGCCAGCAGCGGCGGACGGGACATGAACACTGAAGCTTTCTTT.

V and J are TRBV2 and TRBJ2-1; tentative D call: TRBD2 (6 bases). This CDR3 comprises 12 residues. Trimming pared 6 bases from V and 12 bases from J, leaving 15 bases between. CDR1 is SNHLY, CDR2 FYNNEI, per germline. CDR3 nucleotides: TGTGCCAGCAGGCGGGACGGCTCAGGGCAGTTCTTC. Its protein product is CASRRDGSGQFF.

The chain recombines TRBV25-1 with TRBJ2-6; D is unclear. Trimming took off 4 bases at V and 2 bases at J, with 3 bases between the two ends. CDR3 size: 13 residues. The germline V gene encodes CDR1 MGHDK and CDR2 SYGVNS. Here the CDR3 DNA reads TGTGCCAGCAGTGCTACTGGGGCCAACGTCCTGACTTTC. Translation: CASSATGANVLTF.

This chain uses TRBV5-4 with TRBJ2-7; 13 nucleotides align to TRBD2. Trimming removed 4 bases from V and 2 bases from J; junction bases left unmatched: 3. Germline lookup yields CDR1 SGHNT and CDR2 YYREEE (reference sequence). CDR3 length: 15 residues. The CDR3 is CASSRTSGRAYEQYF. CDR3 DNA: TGTGCCAGCAGCCGCACTAGCGGGAGGGCCTACGAGCAGTACTTC.

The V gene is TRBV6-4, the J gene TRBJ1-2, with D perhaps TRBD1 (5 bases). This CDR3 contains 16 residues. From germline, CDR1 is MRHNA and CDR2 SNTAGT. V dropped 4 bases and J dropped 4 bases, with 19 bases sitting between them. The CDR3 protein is CASSVGIRDFTYGYTF. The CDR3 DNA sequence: TGTGCCAGCAGTGTGGGAATCAGGGATTTTACCTATGGCTACACCTTC.

The CDR3 DNA is TGTGCCAGCTCACCACCGGGACTAGAAGACAATGAGCAGTTCTTC. This gives the protein CASSPPGLEDNEQFF. This chain joins TRBV18 and TRBJ2-1; 8 bases match TRBD2. Germline values: CDR1 KGHSH, CDR2 LQKENI. V lost 0 bases, J lost 5 bases, and 3 bases stayed unmatched. This CDR3 contains 15 residues.

The CDR3 protein is CSVGQGAGEQYF. The CDR3 coding sequence is TGCAGCGTCGGACAGGGGGCGGGGGAGCAGTACTTC. The chain uses TRBV29-1 and TRBJ2-7; 11 positions agree with TRBD1. With 6 bases clipped from V and 7 bases from J, the junction kept 5 bases outside the gene matches. The CDR3 covers 12 residues. The germline V gene encodes CDR1 SQVTM and CDR2 ANQGSEA.

CDR3 nucleotides: TGTCCTACAAAGGGGGTCCACGGCTACGAGCAGTACTTC. Protein: CPTKGVHGYEQYF. The chain links TRBV13 to TRBJ2-7, with a weak D call TRBD1 (6 bases). Germline V lookup: CDR1 PRHDT, CDR2 FYEKMQ (reference sequence). This CDR3 comprises 13 residues. Full variable domain (rest looked up from reference TRBV13 and TRBJ2-7): AAGVIQSPRHLIKEKRETATLKCYPIPRHDTVYWYQQGPGQDPQFLISFYEKMQSDKGSIPDRFSAQQFSDYHSELNMSSLELGDSALYFCPTKGVHGYEQYFGPGTRLTVT.

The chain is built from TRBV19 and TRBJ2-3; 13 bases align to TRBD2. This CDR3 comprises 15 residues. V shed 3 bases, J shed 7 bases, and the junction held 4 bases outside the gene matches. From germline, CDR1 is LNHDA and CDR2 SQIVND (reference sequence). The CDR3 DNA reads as TGTGCCAGTAGTATGACTAGCGGGGGGCAGAATACGCAGTATTTT. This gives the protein CASSMTSGGQNTQYF. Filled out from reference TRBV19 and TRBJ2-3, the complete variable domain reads DGGITQSPKYLFRKEGQNVTLSCEQNLNHDAMYWYRQDPGQGLRLIYYSQIVNDFQKGDIAEGYSVSREKKESFPLTVTSAQKNPTAFYLCASSMTSGGQNTQYFGPGTRLTVL.